A selection of T cell receptor beta chains follows, all from one sample in a study of blood T cell repertoires in COVID-19. TCRdb's copy holds only in-frame clones and misses some; the assay was immunoSEQ multiplex PCR. This sample has approximately 250,000 clones, with about 89% found just once. Specimen: peripheral blood. The origin of the receptors is a woman aged 55-69 years who had recovered from COVID-19. CDR3s include the opening cysteine and the closing phenylalanine or tryptophan. The D gene is left open where the match is weak. Expanded clones are given a class, and other clones once, few, many or no size at all.

d_call: -
clone_size: -
cdr3_length: 14
v_call: TRBV10-3
j_call: TRBJ2-2
cdr3_aa: CAISTGRDTGELFF
cdr3_nt: TGTGCCATCAGCACAGGGCGGGACACCGGGGAGCTGTTTTTT

d_call: TRBD2
clone_size: -
cdr3_length: 17
v_call: TRBV10-3
j_call: TRBJ2-2
cdr3_aa: CAISEIDMVREAGELFF
cdr3_nt: TGTGCCATCAGTGAGATTGACATGGTTCGGGAGGCCGGGGAGCTGTTTTTT

d_call: -
clone_size: -
cdr3_length: 15
v_call: TRBV7-7
j_call: TRBJ2-1
cdr3_aa: CASSLVVAGYNEQFF
cdr3_nt: TGTGCTAGCAGCTTAGTAGTTGCAGGGTACAATGAGCAGTTCTTC

d_call: -
clone_size: once
cdr3_length: 13
v_call: TRBV2
j_call: TRBJ1-1
cdr3_aa: CASSKEGVTEAFF
cdr3_nt: TGTGCCAGCAGTAAAGAGGGAGTCACTGAAGCTTTCTTT

d_call: -
clone_size: -
cdr3_length: 15
v_call: TRBV7-2
j_call: TRBJ2-6
cdr3_aa: CASSESSSGANVLTF
cdr3_nt: TGTGCCAGCAGCGAATCGAGCTCTGGGGCCAACGTCCTGACTTTC

d_call: TRBD2
clone_size: -
cdr3_length: 16
v_call: TRBV5-4
j_call: TRBJ2-2
cdr3_aa: CASSWTSGTNTGELFF
cdr3_nt: TGTGCCAGCAGCTGGACTAGCGGGACAAACACCGGGGAGCTGTTTTTT

d_call: -
clone_size: -
cdr3_length: 13
v_call: TRBV27
j_call: TRBJ1-4
cdr3_aa: CASSTYYKEKLFF
cdr3_nt: TGTGCCAGCAGTACCTACTACAAGGAAAAACTGTTTTTT

d_call: TRBD2
clone_size: -
cdr3_length: 16
v_call: TRBV7-2
j_call: TRBJ2-3
cdr3_aa: CASSFVSGGASDTQYF
cdr3_nt: TGTGCCAGCAGCTTCGTTAGCGGGGGGGCCTCAGATACGCAGTATTTT

d_call: TRBD1
clone_size: -
cdr3_length: 16
v_call: TRBV9
j_call: TRBJ2-1
cdr3_aa: CASSKGQVIILSEQFF
cdr3_nt: TGTGCCAGCAGCAAAGGACAGGTTATCATTCTTTCTGAGCAGTTCTTC

d_call: -
clone_size: -
cdr3_length: 13
v_call: TRBV25-1
j_call: TRBJ2-7
cdr3_aa: CASSEYLEGEQYF
cdr3_nt: TGTGCCAGCAGTGAATACTTGGAGGGCGAGCAGTACTTC

d_call: TRBD1
clone_size: -
cdr3_length: 16
v_call: TRBV5-1
j_call: TRBJ2-2
cdr3_aa: CASSPPGTGFGGELFF
cdr3_nt: TGCGCCAGCAGCCCGCCCGGGACAGGGTTCGGCGGGGAGCTGTTTTTT

d_call: TRBD1
clone_size: -
cdr3_length: 14
v_call: TRBV5-1
j_call: TRBJ2-5
cdr3_aa: CASSFAGGEETQYF
cdr3_nt: TGCGCCAGCAGCTTCGCAGGGGGCGAAGAGACCCAGTACTTC

d_call: TRBD1
clone_size: -
cdr3_length: 15
v_call: TRBV5-1
j_call: TRBJ2-1
cdr3_aa: CASGTGSFSDGEQFF
cdr3_nt: TGCGCCAGCGGGACAGGGTCTTTCTCCGACGGTGAGCAGTTCTTC

d_call: TRBD1
clone_size: -
cdr3_length: 15
v_call: TRBV3-1/TRBV3-2
j_call: TRBJ1-2
cdr3_aa: CASSHVTGGLGGYTF
cdr3_nt: TGTGCCAGCAGCCATGTAACAGGGGGCCTTGGGGGCTACACCTTC

d_call: TRBD1
clone_size: -
cdr3_length: 16
v_call: TRBV3-1/TRBV3-2
j_call: TRBJ2-7
cdr3_aa: CASSHPSRQGVYEQYF
cdr3_nt: TGTGCCAGCAGCCATCCCTCCCGACAGGGCGTCTACGAGCAGTACTTC

d_call: TRBD2
clone_size: -
cdr3_length: 14
v_call: TRBV11-2
j_call: TRBJ2-7
cdr3_aa: CASSAGGKSYEQYF
cdr3_nt: TGTGCCAGCAGCGCCGGGGGGAAGTCCTACGAGCAGTACTTC

d_call: TRBD1
clone_size: few
cdr3_length: 15
v_call: TRBV7-9
j_call: TRBJ1-1
cdr3_aa: CASSLRAGGMEEAFF
cdr3_nt: TGTGCCAGCAGCTTACGGGCAGGGGGCATGGAGGAAGCTTTCTTT

d_call: -
clone_size: -
cdr3_length: 13
v_call: TRBV28
j_call: TRBJ2-2
cdr3_aa: CAARGTPTGELFF
cdr3_nt: TGTGCCGCGAGAGGAACACCCACCGGGGAGCTGTTTTTT

d_call: -
clone_size: -
cdr3_length: 15
v_call: TRBV2
j_call: TRBJ1-6
cdr3_aa: CASNYGQLNNSPLHF
cdr3_nt: TGTGCCAGTAATTACGGACAGTTAAATAATTCACCCCTCCACTTT

d_call: -
clone_size: -
cdr3_length: 17
v_call: TRBV5-1
j_call: TRBJ2-6
cdr3_aa: CASSPTGSSSGANVLTF
cdr3_nt: TGCGCCAGCAGCCCGACAGGATCGAGCTCTGGGGCCAACGTCCTGACTTTC

d_call: -
clone_size: -
cdr3_length: 15
v_call: TRBV11-2
j_call: TRBJ1-6
cdr3_aa: CASSPPEGGYSPLHF
cdr3_nt: TGTGCCAGCAGCCCGCCCGAGGGGGGGTATTCACCCCTCCACTTT

d_call: TRBD2
clone_size: -
cdr3_length: 16
v_call: TRBV6-5
j_call: TRBJ2-3
cdr3_aa: CASSFRLAGGSDTQYF
cdr3_nt: TGTGCCAGCAGTTTTCGACTAGCGGGGGGTTCAGATACGCAGTATTTT

d_call: TRBD1
clone_size: -
cdr3_length: 14
v_call: TRBV15
j_call: TRBJ1-1
cdr3_aa: CATSGTRGVTEAFF
cdr3_nt: TGTGCCACCAGCGGGACCAGGGGGGTGACTGAAGCTTTCTTT

d_call: TRBD2
clone_size: -
cdr3_length: 15
v_call: TRBV7-9
j_call: TRBJ2-3
cdr3_aa: CASSLGLAKTDTQYF
cdr3_nt: TGTGCCAGCAGCTTAGGACTAGCGAAGACAGATACGCAGTATTTT

d_call: -
clone_size: -
cdr3_length: 15
v_call: TRBV7-2
j_call: TRBJ1-1
cdr3_aa: CASSLLPGSGTEAFF
cdr3_nt: TGTGCCAGCAGCCTTCTTCCGGGGAGCGGCACTGAAGCTTTCTTT

d_call: TRBD1
clone_size: -
cdr3_length: 16
v_call: TRBV5-6
j_call: TRBJ1-3
cdr3_aa: CASSFGTGATGNTIYF
cdr3_nt: TGTGCCAGCAGCTTCGGGACAGGGGCAACTGGAAACACCATATATTTT

d_call: TRBD2
clone_size: -
cdr3_length: 16
v_call: TRBV10-3
j_call: TRBJ2-1
cdr3_aa: CAIEAGGGVSYNEQFF
cdr3_nt: TGTGCCATCGAAGCGGGGGGCGGGGTCTCCTACAATGAGCAGTTCTTC

d_call: TRBD1
clone_size: -
cdr3_length: 17
v_call: TRBV4-2
j_call: TRBJ1-2
cdr3_aa: CASSQWDRSASNYGYTF
cdr3_nt: TGTGCCAGCAGCCAGTGGGACAGGTCGGCCAGTAACTATGGCTACACCTTC

d_call: -
clone_size: -
cdr3_length: 14
v_call: TRBV5-1
j_call: TRBJ2-2
cdr3_aa: CASRLVLRRGELFF
cdr3_nt: TGCGCCAGCAGACTAGTCCTAAGGCGCGGGGAGCTGTTTTTT

d_call: TRBD1
clone_size: once
cdr3_length: 13
v_call: TRBV29-1
j_call: TRBJ1-2
cdr3_aa: CSVGQGTGSGYTF
cdr3_nt: TGCAGCGTTGGACAGGGTACGGGATCTGGCTACACCTTC

d_call: -
clone_size: -
cdr3_length: 16
v_call: TRBV4-2
j_call: TRBJ1-2
cdr3_aa: CASSQVFQKDNYGYTF
cdr3_nt: TGTGCCAGCAGCCAAGTCTTCCAGAAAGATAACTATGGCTACACCTTC

d_call: TRBD1
clone_size: few
cdr3_length: 14
v_call: TRBV6-5
j_call: TRBJ1-5
cdr3_aa: CASSKQGSNQPQHF
cdr3_nt: TGTGCCAGCAGTAAACAGGGGAGCAATCAGCCCCAGCATTTT

d_call: -
clone_size: -
cdr3_length: 15
v_call: TRBV19
j_call: TRBJ1-5
cdr3_aa: CASSTLEGWNQPQHF
cdr3_nt: TGTGCCAGTAGTACCCTGGAGGGATGGAATCAGCCCCAGCATTTT

d_call: -
clone_size: -
cdr3_length: 14
v_call: TRBV5-1
j_call: TRBJ1-2
cdr3_aa: CASSLRSGNYGYTF
cdr3_nt: TGCGCCAGCAGCTTGCGGTCAGGGAACTATGGCTACACCTTC

d_call: -
clone_size: once
cdr3_length: 13
v_call: TRBV6-5
j_call: TRBJ2-7
cdr3_aa: CATTPGGLYEQYF
cdr3_nt: TGTGCCACAACCCCCGGGGGACTCTACGAGCAGTACTTC

d_call: -
clone_size: -
cdr3_length: 13
v_call: TRBV10-3
j_call: TRBJ1-1
cdr3_aa: CAIGRQMNTEAFF
cdr3_nt: TGTGCCATCGGTAGACAAATGAACACTGAAGCTTTCTTT

d_call: -
clone_size: -
cdr3_length: 12
v_call: TRBV2
j_call: TRBJ1-1
cdr3_aa: CATTGIGTEAFF
cdr3_nt: TGTGCCACCACAGGGATCGGCACTGAAGCTTTCTTT